A selection of T cell receptor beta chains follows, all from one sample in a study of blood T cell repertoires in COVID-19. The assay was immunoSEQ multiplex PCR, and TCRdb's table has in-frame clones only and misses some. The sample holds 140,000 or so clones, around 90% seen once. The specimen sequenced was peripheral blood. The receptors were sampled from a man in his 70s with acute or convalescent COVID-19. The CDR3 runs from the conserved cysteine through the conserved F or W. D genes are given only for firm matches. Not every row has a clone size; where given, it reads once, few, many or a size class.

CDR3 DNA	CDR3 protein	D gene	J gene	clone size	V gene
TGTGCCAGCAGTCCAGGACAGGGGGCTAACACTGAAGCTTTCTTT	CASSPGQGANTEAFF	TRBD1	TRBJ1-1	.	TRBV6-5
TGCGCCAGCAGGGATACAGGGGGTACTGAAGCTTTCTTT	CASRDTGGTEAFF	TRBD1	TRBJ1-1	.	TRBV5-1
TGTGCCAGCAGCTTAGGAGGGACAGGGGGCCCTAGGGAGACCCAGTACTTC	CASSLGGTGGPRETQYF	TRBD1	TRBJ2-5	.	TRBV11-3
TGCGCCAGCAGCTTGGGAGGTTATACTAACTATGGCTACACCTTC	CASSLGGYTNYGYTF	.	TRBJ1-2	.	TRBV5-1
TGTGCCAGCAGCTTGATTCGCGGGGGGTACACCGGGGAGCTGTTTTTT	CASSLIRGGYTGELFF	TRBD2	TRBJ2-2	.	TRBV5-4
TGTGCCAGCAGTCTTAGCGGCTCCTACGAGCAGTACTTC	CASSLSGSYEQYF	.	TRBJ2-7	.	TRBV27
TGTGCCAGTTACTGGGGCCTGAACACTGAAGCTTTCTTT	CASYWGLNTEAFF	.	TRBJ1-1	.	TRBV6-1
TGTGCCAGCAGCCCGTCACTAGCGGGGGGGCGGGAGCAGTACTTC	CASSPSLAGGREQYF	TRBD2	TRBJ2-7	.	TRBV5-4
TGTGCCTGCAAGGAGGGAGGCCCTAGCGATGGCTACACCTTC	CACKEGGPSDGYTF	.	TRBJ1-2	.	TRBV6-5
TGTGCCAGCTCACCCTCGACAGGCAACTACGAGCAGTACTTC	CASSPSTGNYEQYF	.	TRBJ2-7	.	TRBV18
TGTGCCAGCAGCCCGGACAGTAGCAATCAGCCCCAGCATTTT	CASSPDSSNQPQHF	.	TRBJ1-5	.	TRBV6-2/TRBV6-3
TGTGCCAGCAGTTTCCCAGGGGGCAGGGGAAGCTCACCCCTCCACTTT	CASSFPGGRGSSPLHF	TRBD1	TRBJ1-6	.	TRBV6-6
TGTGCCAGCAGTTTATCGGGAAACACCATATATTTT	CASSLSGNTIYF	.	TRBJ1-3	few	TRBV6-5
TGTGCCAGCAGCTTTTCGACAGGTCGACAGGGTCCCCAGTACTTC	CASSFSTGRQGPQYF	TRBD1	TRBJ2-5	.	TRBV7-8
TGTGCCAGCAGCGCCTCCTCCCGTTCGCCCCTCCACTTT	CASSASSRSPLHF	.	TRBJ1-6	.	TRBV9
TGTGCCAGCAGCTTTAGTGGGACAGGGTTCGGTGGGGCCAACGTCCTGACTTTC	CASSFSGTGFGGANVLTF	TRBD1	TRBJ2-6	.	TRBV7-2
TGTGCCTGGAGTGCCAGGGGCACTTATAGCAATCAGCCCCAGCATTTT	CAWSARGTYSNQPQHF	.	TRBJ1-5	.	TRBV30
TGCGCCAGCAGCTGGGGGACAGGGGGGCAGCCCCAGCATTTT	CASSWGTGGQPQHF	TRBD1	TRBJ1-5	.	TRBV5-1
TGTGCCAGCACCTACACAGATACGCAGTATTTT	CASTYTDTQYF	.	TRBJ2-3	.	TRBV12-3/TRBV12-4
TGTGCCAGCAGCTCTCCGGGACAGGGATACACTGAAGCTTTCTTT	CASSSPGQGYTEAFF	TRBD1	TRBJ1-1	.	TRBV5-4
TGCGCCAGCAGCCAGGGGGGCGTTGGAACTGAAGCTTTCTTT	CASSQGGVGTEAFF	TRBD1	TRBJ1-1	.	TRBV5-1
TGTGCCAGCAGTGACAGTGGCTCCTACAATGAGCAGTTCTTC	CASSDSGSYNEQFF	.	TRBJ2-1	.	TRBV6-1
TGTGCCAGCAGCACCACAGGGGCGAACCAGCCCCAGCATTTT	CASSTTGANQPQHF	TRBD1	TRBJ1-5	.	TRBV11-2
TGTGCCAGCCAGACAGGGACGGACACTGAAGCTTTCTTT	CASQTGTDTEAFF	TRBD1	TRBJ1-1	.	TRBV28
TGTGCCAGCAGTCTCCGGACTAGCGGGGGCGCCTGGGAGGGCGGGGAGCTGTTTTTT	CASSLRTSGGAWEGGELFF	TRBD2	TRBJ2-2	.	TRBV3-1/TRBV3-2
TGCGCCAGCAGCCTATTGGGACTAGCGGGGGGGACAGATACGCAGTATTTT	CASSLLGLAGGTDTQYF	TRBD2	TRBJ2-3	.	TRBV4-1
TGTGCCAGCATCCTCTTCGGGGGGGCAGAAGCTGGCTACACCTTC	CASILFGGAEAGYTF	.	TRBJ1-2	once	TRBV7-2
TGCAGCGTTCTGACTCGGACAGGCCCCAATCAGCCCCAGCATTTT	CSVLTRTGPNQPQHF	TRBD1	TRBJ1-5	few	TRBV29-1
TGTGCCAGCAGGGGAACAGGGGGGAGGGAGACCCAGTACTTC	CASRGTGGRETQYF	TRBD1	TRBJ2-5	.	TRBV28
TGTGCCAGTAGTATCCTGAGGAAGGAGGATGAAGCTTTCTTT	CASSILRKEDEAFF	.	TRBJ1-1	.	TRBV19
TGCGCCAGCCGCGAGGCTCCTATTAGCACAGATACGCAGTATTTT	CASREAPISTDTQYF	.	TRBJ2-3	.	TRBV5-1
TGCGCCAGCAGCCTTAGCGGGGCCTACGAGCAGTACTTC	CASSLSGAYEQYF	TRBD2	TRBJ2-7	.	TRBV5-1
TGTGCCAGTAGCCCAGGGGGCAGGACTGTTAGGGGATACAATGAGCAGTTCTTC	CASSPGGRTVRGYNEQFF	TRBD1	TRBJ2-1	.	TRBV19
TGTGCCAGCAGTTTTACCAGTACCTACGAGCAGTACTTC	CASSFTSTYEQYF	.	TRBJ2-7	.	TRBV12-3/TRBV12-4
TGTGCCAGCAGCCCGGGACTCCAAAACTACGAGCAGTACTTC	CASSPGLQNYEQYF	.	TRBJ2-7	.	TRBV11-3
TGTGCCAGTAGTATAGCTTCTGGACAGACCTATGGCTACACCTTC	CASSIASGQTYGYTF	.	TRBJ1-2	.	TRBV19
TGTGCCAGCAGCTTTCGGGGGGAGTTAAGCAATGAGCAGTTCTTC	CASSFRGELSNEQFF	TRBD2	TRBJ2-1	.	TRBV7-9
TGTGCCAGCATCTACACAGCCCACGAGCAGTACTTC	CASIYTAHEQYF	.	TRBJ2-7	.	TRBV6-5
TGTGCCAGCAGCTTTGACAGGGGGGACTACGAGCAGTACTTC	CASSFDRGDYEQYF	TRBD1	TRBJ2-7	.	TRBV11-2
TGTGCCAGCAGCTTAGTCAGGGCCAGCACAGATACGCAGTATTTT	CASSLVRASTDTQYF	.	TRBJ2-3	once	TRBV7-2
TGTGCCAGCAGCTCATACCAGTACGAGCAGTACTTC	CASSSYQYEQYF	.	TRBJ2-7	.	TRBV7-9
TGTGCCAGCAGCCGGGAGGGATCTGGGGGCAATCAGCCCCAGCATTTT	CASSREGSGGNQPQHF	.	TRBJ1-5	.	TRBV2
TGTGCCTCCCGACGCGGGGCCCGAGGGTCACCCCTCCACTTT	CASRRGARGSPLHF	.	TRBJ1-6	.	TRBV28
TGCGCCAGCAGCCACGGACAGGGGCCCTACAATGAGCAGTTCTTC	CASSHGQGPYNEQFF	TRBD1	TRBJ2-1	.	TRBV5-1
TGTGCCAGCAGCTCCGTGACTGGGGGAAACACCATATATTTT	CASSSVTGGNTIYF	.	TRBJ1-3	.	TRBV11-2
TGTGCCAGCAGTGAAAGGGCTCAGTTTCAGGGCCAAATCTATGGCTACACCTTC	CASSERAQFQGQIYGYTF	.	TRBJ1-2	.	TRBV2
TGCGCCAGCAGCTTGGCCCCGACTAGCGGGGGGGACATTCAGTACTTC	CASSLAPTSGGDIQYF	TRBD2	TRBJ2-4	.	TRBV5-1
TGTGCCAGCAGCTTTTCCCCGGCCGGGGAGCTGTTTTTT	CASSFSPAGELFF	.	TRBJ2-2	.	TRBV7-2
TGTGCCAGCAGCTTAACCCCTAGCCCTCTGTTCTACACCTTC	CASSLTPSPLFYTF	.	TRBJ1-2	.	TRBV11-2
TGTGCCAGCAGCCCTGGGACTACCAGCTCCTACAATGAGCAGTTCTTC	CASSPGTTSSYNEQFF	TRBD2	TRBJ2-1	.	TRBV9
TGTGCCAGCAGCCATGCTATCGGGAGGGCCGGGGAGCTGTTTTTT	CASSHAIGRAGELFF	TRBD2	TRBJ2-2	.	TRBV3-1/TRBV3-2
TGTGCCATCAGTGAGTGGGACAGGGGACTAACTGGGGCCAACGTCCTGACTTTC	CAISEWDRGLTGANVLTF	TRBD1	TRBJ2-6	.	TRBV10-3
TGTGCCAGCAAGCGACAGGGGCGCGGTAGGAACACCGGGGAGCTGTTTTTT	CASKRQGRGRNTGELFF	TRBD1	TRBJ2-2	once	TRBV5-8